Shown below are 9 T cell receptor beta chains from a single sample sequenced in a study of blood T cell repertoires in COVID-19. Profiling relied on immunoSEQ multiplex PCR, and the TCRdb table lists in-frame clones only, not all of them. The repertoire includes some 160,000 clones, approximately 80% of them detected once, and 7.5% to 10% sits in the top ten. Sequences were obtained from peripheral blood. The receptors were gathered from a woman of 80 years or more with COVID-19, enrolled during active disease.

This sequence joins TRBV15 and TRBJ2-5; 11 bases are a match to TRBD1. The junction had 5 bases not matched to a gene; V was cut back by 0 bases and J by 5 bases. Germline CDR1 is LNHNV and CDR2 is YYDKDF (reference sequence). The CDR3 runs to 16 residues. The CDR3 bases are TGTGCCACCAGCAGAGATCCCGGGACAGGGGGGGAGACCCAGTACTTC. It codes for CATSRDPGTGGETQYF.

This chain joins TRBV13 and TRBJ1-2, with D possibly TRBD1 on 5 matching bases. Germline loops: CDR1 PRHDT, CDR2 FYEKMQ (reference sequence). CDR3 length: 14 residues. Trimming took off 4 bases at V and 4 bases at J, with 13 bases between the two ends. The chain's CDR3 is CASSSSSGAYGYTF. CDR3 nucleotides: TGTGCCAGCAGCTCAAGCAGTGGGGCCTATGGCTACACCTTC.

There are a few counts of this clone. The chain links TRBV12-3 or TRBV12-4 to TRBJ1-4, with D maybe TRBD1 (6 bases). This CDR3 is built from 13 residues. Trimming took off 6 bases at V and 5 bases at J, with 10 bases between the two ends. The CDR3 DNA reads as TGTGCCAGCAGAAGGGACACCAATGAAAAACTGTTTTTT. Translating gives CASRRDTNEKLFF.

The chain combines TRBV5-1 with TRBJ1-6, with D perhaps matching TRBD1 (6 bases). Germline V gene lookup returns CDR1 SGHRS and CDR2 YFSETQ. The V end lost 1 base, the J end lost 0 bases, and 14 bases lay between the germline ends. The length of the CDR3 is 18 residues. The CDR3 DNA sequence: TGCGCCAGCAGCTTGCCACCGGGACAAAGCTCCTATAATTCACCCCTCCACTTT. Protein: CASSLPPGQSSYNSPLHF.

The chain couples TRBV5-6 to TRBJ2-7; TRBD1 aligns across 10 bases. This CDR3 is 13 amino acids long. Germline values: CDR1 SGHDT, CDR2 YYEEEE. The junction had 2 bases not matched to a gene; V was cut back by 4 bases and J by 4 bases. This CDR3 is CASSAGQGYEQYF. The CDR3 bases are TGTGCCAGCAGCGCGGGACAGGGGTACGAGCAGTACTTC.

A single count supports this clone. The chain couples TRBV5-1 to TRBJ1-1; D gene unclear. The CDR3 is 14 amino acids. Trimming took 2 bases from V and 4 from J, leaving 12 bases between them. Germline CDR1 SGHRS, CDR2 YFSETQ. In DNA, the CDR3 is TGCGCCAGCAGCTTAGGCGGGGAGGGCACTGAAGCTTTCTTT. Residues: CASSLGGEGTEAFF.

A note on this clone: At the DNA level, this CDR3 is encoded by other sequences in the same sample as well. The chain employs TRBV5-1 and TRBJ2-1, with TRBD2 identical over 8 bases. Trimming took 0 bases from V and 4 from J; bases not matched to a gene: 3. The CDR3 is made up of 15 amino acids. Germline lookup yields CDR1 SGHRS and CDR2 YFSETQ. The CDR3 is CASSLAGGAYNEQFF. CDR3 nucleotide sequence: TGCGCCAGCAGCTTGGCCGGGGGGGCGTACAATGAGCAGTTCTTC. The entire variable domain, with the rest obtained from reference TRBV5-1 and TRBJ2-1, is as follows: KAGVTQTPRYLIKTRGQQVTLSCSPISGHRSVSWYQQTPGQGLQFLFEYFSETQRNKGNFPGRFSGRQFSNSRSEMNVSTLELGDSALYLCASSLAGGAYNEQFFGPGTRLTVL.

On this clone itself: A read error may account for a junction end that differs from germline. The chain combines TRBV28 with TRBJ1-5; 8 positions match TRBD1. From germline, CDR1 is MDHEN and CDR2 SYDVKM. This CDR3 region has 12 residues. The CDR3 DNA reads TGTGCCAGCAGTATCCCCGCGGGACAGGAGTCGTTT. It yields the protein CASSIPAGQESF.

The chain has TRBV5-1 and TRBJ2-3, with D hard to call. Germline V gene sequence: CDR1 SGHRS, CDR2 YFSETQ. The CDR3 loop spans 15 amino acids. Between the trimmed V and J ends, which lost 0 bases and 1 base, there was a span of 9 bases. CDR3 bases: TGCGCCAGCAGCTTGGGTTCGTCCGGCACAGATACGCAGTATTTT. It translates to CASSLGSSGTDTQYF.